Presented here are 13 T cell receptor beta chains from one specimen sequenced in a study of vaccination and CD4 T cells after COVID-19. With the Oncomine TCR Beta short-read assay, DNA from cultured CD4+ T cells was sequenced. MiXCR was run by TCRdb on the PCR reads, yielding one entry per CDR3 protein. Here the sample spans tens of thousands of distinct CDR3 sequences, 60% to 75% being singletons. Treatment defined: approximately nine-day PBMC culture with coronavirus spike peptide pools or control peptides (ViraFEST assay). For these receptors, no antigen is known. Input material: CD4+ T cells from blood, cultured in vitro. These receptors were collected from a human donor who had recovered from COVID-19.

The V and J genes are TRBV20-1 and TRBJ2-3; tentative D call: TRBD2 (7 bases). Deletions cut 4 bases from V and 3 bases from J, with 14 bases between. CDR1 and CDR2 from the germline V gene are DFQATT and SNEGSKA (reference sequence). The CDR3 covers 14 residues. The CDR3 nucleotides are TGCAGTGCTACCCGAGGGGGGGCAACAGATACGCAGTATTTT. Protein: CSATRGGATDTQYF.

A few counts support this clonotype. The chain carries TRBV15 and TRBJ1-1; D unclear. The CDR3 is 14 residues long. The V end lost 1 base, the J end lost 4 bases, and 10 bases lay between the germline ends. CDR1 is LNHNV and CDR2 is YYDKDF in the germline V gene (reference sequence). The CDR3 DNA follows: TGTGCCACCAGCAGAGGCTCTAGATCCACTGAAGCTTTCTTT. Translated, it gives CATSRGSRSTEAFF.

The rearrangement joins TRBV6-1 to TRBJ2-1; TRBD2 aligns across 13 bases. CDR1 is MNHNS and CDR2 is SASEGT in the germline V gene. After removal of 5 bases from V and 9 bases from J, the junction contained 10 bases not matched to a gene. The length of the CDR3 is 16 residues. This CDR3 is CASSPQGLAGVVEQFF. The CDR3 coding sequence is TGTGCCAGCAGTCCCCAAGGACTAGCGGGAGTGGTTGAGCAGTTCTTC.

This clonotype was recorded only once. The CDR3, as DNA: TGTGCCAGCAAGGGTGAGACTAGCACAGATACGCAGTATTTT. It is translated as CASKGETSTDTQYF. The V gene is TRBV6-1, the J gene TRBJ2-3, with D hard to call. The V gene's germline CDR1 is MNHNS and CDR2 SASEGT. Trimming stripped 7 bases from V and 0 bases from J, with 11 bases between. This CDR3 comprises 14 residues.

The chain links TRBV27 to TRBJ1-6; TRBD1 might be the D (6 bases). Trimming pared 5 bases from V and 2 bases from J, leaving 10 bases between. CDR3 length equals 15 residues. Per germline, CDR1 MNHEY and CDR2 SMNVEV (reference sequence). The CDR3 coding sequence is TGTGCCAGCAGTCCCGGGGGCACCTATAATTCACCCCTCCACTTT. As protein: CASSPGGTYNSPLHF.

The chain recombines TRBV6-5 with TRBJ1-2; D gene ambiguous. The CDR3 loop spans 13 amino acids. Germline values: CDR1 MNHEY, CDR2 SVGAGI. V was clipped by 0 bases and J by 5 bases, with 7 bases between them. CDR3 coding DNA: TGTGCCAGCAGTTACTCTATGGGGTATGGCTACACCTTC. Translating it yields CASSYSMGYGYTF.

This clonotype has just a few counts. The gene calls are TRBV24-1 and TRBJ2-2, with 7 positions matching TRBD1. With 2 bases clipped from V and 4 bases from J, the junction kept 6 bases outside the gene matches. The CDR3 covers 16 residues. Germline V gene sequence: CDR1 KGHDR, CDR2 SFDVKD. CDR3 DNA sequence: TGTGCCACCAGTGATTCGTGGGACAGCCTCACCGGGGAGCTGTTTTTT. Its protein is CATSDSWDSLTGELFF.

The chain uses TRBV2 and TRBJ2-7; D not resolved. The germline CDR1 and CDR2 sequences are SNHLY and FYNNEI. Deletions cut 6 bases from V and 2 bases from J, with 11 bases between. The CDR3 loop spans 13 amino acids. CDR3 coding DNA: TGTGCCAGCAGGACGTCGGCGGCCTACGAGCAGTACTTC. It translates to CASRTSAAYEQYF.

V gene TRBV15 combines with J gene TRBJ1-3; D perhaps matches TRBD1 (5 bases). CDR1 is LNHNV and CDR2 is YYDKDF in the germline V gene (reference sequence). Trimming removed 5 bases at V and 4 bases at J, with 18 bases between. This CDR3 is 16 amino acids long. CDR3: CATSGIRGATGNTIYF. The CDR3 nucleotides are TGTGCCACCAGCGGTATCCGAGGGGCGACAGGAAACACCATATATTTT.

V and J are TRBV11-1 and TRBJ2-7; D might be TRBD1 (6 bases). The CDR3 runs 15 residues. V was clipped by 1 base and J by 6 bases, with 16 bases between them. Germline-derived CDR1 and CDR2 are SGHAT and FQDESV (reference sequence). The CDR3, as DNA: TGTGCCAGCAGCTTAGGCCGACAGGCTACCCTCGAGCAGTACTTC. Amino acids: CASSLGRQATLEQYF.

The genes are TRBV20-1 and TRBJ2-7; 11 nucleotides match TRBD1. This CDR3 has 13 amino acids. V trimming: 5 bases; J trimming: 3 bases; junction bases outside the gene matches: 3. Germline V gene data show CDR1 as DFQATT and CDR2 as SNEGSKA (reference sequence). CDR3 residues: CSASGTGGYEQYF. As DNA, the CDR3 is TGCAGTGCTTCCGGGACAGGGGGCTACGAGCAGTACTTC.

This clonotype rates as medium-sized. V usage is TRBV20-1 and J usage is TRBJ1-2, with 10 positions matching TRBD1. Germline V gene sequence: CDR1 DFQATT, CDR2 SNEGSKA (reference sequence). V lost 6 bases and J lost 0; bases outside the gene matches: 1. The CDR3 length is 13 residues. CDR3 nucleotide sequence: TGCAGTGCAGGACAGGGGGCTAACTATGGCTACACCTTC. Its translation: CSAGQGANYGYTF.

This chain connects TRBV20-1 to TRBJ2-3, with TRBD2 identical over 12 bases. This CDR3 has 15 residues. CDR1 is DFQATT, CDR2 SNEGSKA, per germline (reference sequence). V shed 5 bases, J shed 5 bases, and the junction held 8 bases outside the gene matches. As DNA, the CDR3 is TGCAGTGCTCCCCGACTAGCGGGAGTGGGAGATACGCAGTATTTT. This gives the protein CSAPRLAGVGDTQYF.